This T cell receptor (beta chain) was sequenced during a study of cytomegalovirus exposure and HLA in healthy donors. Study-wide results and caveats: In an earlier analysis, most TCR beta V segments were productive about 87% or about 30% of the time. A later analysis found TCR association rates differed by HLA locus, highest for DRB1 and lowest for HLA-C. Among the CMV-associated chains, three were confirmed in vitro as specific for CMV antigens.

The study sampled nominally healthy donors, though unrecorded immune exposures were likely. In regard to this clone: Its antigen remains unidentified.

V shed 3 bases and J shed 4 bases, with 9 bases lying between them. CDR3 length: 14 residues. The germline V gene has CDR1 MNHEY and CDR2 SMNVEV (reference sequence). PCR primers comprised 60 Vbeta and 13 Jbeta primers. The assay was immunoSEQ multiplex PCR, and TCRdb's table has in-frame clones only and misses some. The table lists approximately 220,000 clones, 80% to 85% of them singletons. The chain carries TRBV27 and TRBJ2-2; no clear D gene. This clonotype was sampled from a boy aged 2 to 10 in good health and CMV-seronegative. The sequencing input was PBMCs. The CDR3 is CASSFSPSTGELFF. CDR3 sequence (DNA): TGTGCCAGCAGTTTCTCTCCTTCCACCGGGGAGCTGTTTTTT.